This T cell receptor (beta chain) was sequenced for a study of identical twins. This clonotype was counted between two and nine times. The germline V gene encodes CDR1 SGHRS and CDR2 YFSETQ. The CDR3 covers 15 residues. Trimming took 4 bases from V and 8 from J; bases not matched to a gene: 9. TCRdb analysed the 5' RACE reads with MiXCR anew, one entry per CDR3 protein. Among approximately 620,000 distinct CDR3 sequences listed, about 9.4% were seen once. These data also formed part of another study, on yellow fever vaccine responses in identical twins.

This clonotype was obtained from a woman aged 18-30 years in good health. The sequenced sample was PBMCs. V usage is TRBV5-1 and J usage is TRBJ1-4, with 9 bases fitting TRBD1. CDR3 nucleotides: TGCGCCAGCAGCACCCGAATCGGACAGGGGGAAAAACTGTTTTTT. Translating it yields CASSTRIGQGEKLFF.